One and the same sample provided the 12 T cell receptor beta chains below, sequenced in a study of cytomegalovirus exposure and HLA in healthy donors. The PCR made use of 60 Vbeta and 13 Jbeta primers. Only in-frame clones appear in the TCRdb table, and some are missing; sequencing was by immunoSEQ multiplex PCR. The data contain about 110,000 clones, approximately 71% of them seen just once; the ten biggest clones take up around 8.1%. Sample: PBMCs. Receptor source: a man aged 40-49 years in good health and CMV-seronegative.

This clone showed up just a few times. J is TRBJ2-5 and V is TRBV19; D may be TRBD2 (5 bases). CDR3 length equals 13 residues. Trimming pared 4 bases from V and 2 bases from J, leaving 8 bases between. CDR1 is LNHDA, CDR2 SQIVND, per germline (reference sequence). CDR3 nucleotides: TGTGCCAGTAGTACCCGGGGTCAAGAGACCCAGTACTTC. Protein: CASSTRGQETQYF.

The chain recombines TRBV4-1 with TRBJ1-1; D perhaps matches TRBD1 (6 bases). Trimming left V 3 bases short and J 13 bases short, with 21 bases between. The CDR3 extends over 14 amino acids. The germline V gene has CDR1 MGHRA and CDR2 YSYEKL. CDR3 sequence (DNA): TGCGCCAGCAGCCAGGCCCTGACGGCAGGGGAGGGTTTCTTT. It codes for CASSQALTAGEGFF.

The chain uses TRBV4-1 and TRBJ2-7; 8 nucleotides agree with TRBD1. This CDR3 has 15 residues. Trimming took 2 bases from V and 4 from J; bases not matched to a gene: 7. Germline V CDR1 and CDR2: MGHRA, YSYEKL. In DNA, the CDR3 is TGCGCCAGCAGCCAAACCGGACAGGGCGGGTACGAGCAGTACTTC. Translated: CASSQTGQGGYEQYF.

The rearrangement joins TRBV28 to TRBJ1-5; 9 bases match TRBD1. Germline V gives CDR1 MDHEN, CDR2 SYDVKM. V lost 8 bases, J lost 6 bases, and 11 bases stayed unmatched. The CDR3 is 15 amino acids. DNA of the CDR3: TGTGCCAGCCACCAAGTGGACAGGGGAGGTCAGCCCCAGCATTTT. Translating gives CASHQVDRGGQPQHF.

J is TRBJ2-5 and V is TRBV29-1; 9 bases fit TRBD1. The end of the DNA is better explained by TRBJ2-7, so the J call may be wrong. Germline values: CDR1 SQVTM, CDR2 ANQGSEA. This CDR3 contains 15 residues. The CDR3 is CSAETGTGPTYEQYF. DNA of the CDR3: TGCAGCGCCGAAACCGGGACAGGGCCGACCTACGAGCAGTACTTC.

A single count supports this clone. The chain recombines TRBV4-3 with TRBJ2-5; D possibly corresponds to TRBD2 (6 bases). This CDR3 region has 15 residues. The germline CDR1 and CDR2 sequences are LGHNA and YSLEER. The ends were cut back, 1 base at V and 2 bases at J, with 11 bases in the middle. CDR3: CASSQGGLYQETQYF. The CDR3, as DNA: TGCGCCAGCAGCCAAGGGGGACTGTATCAAGAGACCCAGTACTTC.

J is TRBJ2-3 and V is TRBV13, with D perhaps TRBD2 (6 bases). Trimming stripped 3 bases from V and 2 bases from J, with 12 bases between. Germline loops: CDR1 PRHDT, CDR2 FYEKMQ (reference sequence). This CDR3 is 15 amino acids long. CDR3: CASSLYGGDTDTQYF. Here the CDR3 DNA reads TGTGCCAGCAGCTTGTACGGGGGAGACACAGATACGCAGTATTTT.

The chain joins TRBV29-1 to TRBJ1-1; D ambiguous. From germline, CDR1 is SQVTM and CDR2 ANQGSEA. The ends were cut back, 4 bases at V and 4 bases at J, with 7 bases in the middle. The CDR3 spans 11 residues. The CDR3 region has the DNA TGCAGCGTTGTAGCGCCCACTGAAGCTTTCTTT. Its translation is CSVVAPTEAFF.

This clone occurred once. The chain employs TRBV5-6 and TRBJ2-7; no clear D gene. The CDR3 is made up of 14 amino acids. Germline assignment: CDR1 SGHDT and CDR2 YYEEEE. V lost 4 bases to trimming and J lost 2 bases, with 13 bases between them. The CDR3 protein is CASSPGSLTYEQYF. The CDR3, as DNA: TGTGCCAGCAGCCCGGGTTCCTTAACCTACGAGCAGTACTTC.

The CDR3 DNA reads TGCGCCAGCAGCCGGAACACCGGGGAGCTGTTTTTT. Residues: CASSRNTGELFF. The genes are TRBV5-1 and TRBJ2-2; D gene uncertain. The CDR3 loop spans 12 amino acids. CDR1 and CDR2 from the germline V gene are SGHRS and YFSETQ. The germline V and J ends were trimmed by 4 bases and 1 base, with 2 bases remaining between them.

The chain carries TRBV13 and TRBJ2-3, with D perhaps TRBD2 (5 bases). From germline, CDR1 is PRHDT and CDR2 FYEKMQ (reference sequence). Deletions cut 5 bases from V and 9 bases from J, with 18 bases between. This CDR3 region has 14 residues. In DNA form, the CDR3 reads TGTGCCAGCAGCCAAGGACTGGACTCGGGAACGCAGTATTTT. It yields the protein CASSQGLDSGTQYF.

This clone was counted between two and nine times. The chain carries TRBV5-1 and TRBJ1-6; 12 bases agree with TRBD1. CDR1 and CDR2 (germline): SGHRS, YFSETQ. V was pared by 3 bases and J by 4 bases, with 11 bases of the junction left unmatched. The CDR3 runs 19 residues. This chain's CDR3 is CASSSAGGQGARYNSPLHF. DNA of the CDR3: TGCGCCAGCAGCTCTGCGGGGGGACAGGGGGCGCGGTATAATTCACCCCTCCACTTT.